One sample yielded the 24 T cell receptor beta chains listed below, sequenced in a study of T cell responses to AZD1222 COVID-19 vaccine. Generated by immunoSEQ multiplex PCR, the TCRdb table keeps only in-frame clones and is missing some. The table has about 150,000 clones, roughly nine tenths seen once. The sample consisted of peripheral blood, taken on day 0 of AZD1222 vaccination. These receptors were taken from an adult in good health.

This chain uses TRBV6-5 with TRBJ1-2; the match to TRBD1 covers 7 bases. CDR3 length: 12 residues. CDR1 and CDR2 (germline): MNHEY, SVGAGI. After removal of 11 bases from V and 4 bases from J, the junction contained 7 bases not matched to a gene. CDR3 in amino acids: CAGESGGYGYTF. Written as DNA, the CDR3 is TGTGCCGGAGAGTCAGGGGGCTATGGCTACACCTTC.

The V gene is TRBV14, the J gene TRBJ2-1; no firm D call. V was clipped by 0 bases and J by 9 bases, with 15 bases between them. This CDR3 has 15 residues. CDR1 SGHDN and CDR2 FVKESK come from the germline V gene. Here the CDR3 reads CASSQDKSTRLEQFF. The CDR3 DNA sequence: TGTGCCAGCAGCCAAGATAAATCGACAAGACTTGAGCAGTTCTTC.

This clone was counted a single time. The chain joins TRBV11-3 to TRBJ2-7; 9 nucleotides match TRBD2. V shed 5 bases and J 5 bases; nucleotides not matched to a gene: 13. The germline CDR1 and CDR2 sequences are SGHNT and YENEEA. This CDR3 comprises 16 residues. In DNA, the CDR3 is TGTGCCAGCAGCCTAGCCCATAGCGGGGGAGTCCACGAGCAGTACTTC. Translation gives CASSLAHSGGVHEQYF.

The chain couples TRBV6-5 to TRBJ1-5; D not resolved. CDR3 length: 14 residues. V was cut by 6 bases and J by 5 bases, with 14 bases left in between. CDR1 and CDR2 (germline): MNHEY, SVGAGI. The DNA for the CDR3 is TGTGCCAGCAGCCCCCGAGAAAGGGATCAGCCCCAGCATTTT. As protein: CASSPRERDQPQHF.

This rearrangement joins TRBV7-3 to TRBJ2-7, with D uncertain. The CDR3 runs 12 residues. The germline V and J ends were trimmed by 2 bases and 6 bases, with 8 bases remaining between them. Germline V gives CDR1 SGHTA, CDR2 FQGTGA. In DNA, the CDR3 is TGTGCCAGCAGCTTATACGAGTTCGAGCAGTACTTC. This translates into CASSLYEFEQYF. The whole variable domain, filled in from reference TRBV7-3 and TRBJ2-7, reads GAGVSQTPSNKVTEKGKYVELRCDPISGHTALYWYRQSLGQGPEFLIYFQGTGAADDSGLPNDRFFAVRPEGSVSTLKIQRTERGDSAVYLCASSLYEFEQYFGPGTRLTVT.

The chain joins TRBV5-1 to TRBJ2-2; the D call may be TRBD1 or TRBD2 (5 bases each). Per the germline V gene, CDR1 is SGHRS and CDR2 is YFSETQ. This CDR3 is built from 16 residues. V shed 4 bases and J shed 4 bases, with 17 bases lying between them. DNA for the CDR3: TGCGCCAGCAGCGATGCCGGGACCCGAATCACCGGGGAGCTGTTTTTT. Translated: CASSDAGTRITGELFF.

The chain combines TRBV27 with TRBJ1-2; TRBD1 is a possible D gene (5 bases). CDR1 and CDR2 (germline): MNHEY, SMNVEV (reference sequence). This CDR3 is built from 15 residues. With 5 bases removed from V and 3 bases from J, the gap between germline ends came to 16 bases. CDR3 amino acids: CASSLTGPGDYGYTF. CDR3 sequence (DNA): TGTGCCAGCAGTCTCACGGGACCCGGAGACTATGGCTACACCTTC.

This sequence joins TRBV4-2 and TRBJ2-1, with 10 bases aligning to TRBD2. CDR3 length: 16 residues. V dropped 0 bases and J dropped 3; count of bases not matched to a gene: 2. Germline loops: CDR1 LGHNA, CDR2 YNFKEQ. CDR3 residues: CASSQDSGGIYNEQFF. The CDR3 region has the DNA TGTGCCAGCAGCCAAGATAGCGGGGGGATCTACAATGAGCAGTTCTTC.

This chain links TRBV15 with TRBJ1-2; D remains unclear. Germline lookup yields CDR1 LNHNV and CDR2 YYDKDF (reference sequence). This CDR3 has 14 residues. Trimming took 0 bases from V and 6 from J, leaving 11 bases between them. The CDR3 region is CATSRDGKADGYTF. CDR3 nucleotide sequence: TGTGCCACCAGCAGAGATGGGAAGGCGGATGGCTACACCTTC.

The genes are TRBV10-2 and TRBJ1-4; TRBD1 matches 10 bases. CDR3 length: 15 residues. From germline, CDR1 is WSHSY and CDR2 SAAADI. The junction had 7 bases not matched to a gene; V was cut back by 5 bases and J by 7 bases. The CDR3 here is CASSTSGTGVEKLFF. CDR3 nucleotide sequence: TGCGCCAGCAGTACGTCCGGGACAGGGGTTGAAAAACTGTTTTTT.

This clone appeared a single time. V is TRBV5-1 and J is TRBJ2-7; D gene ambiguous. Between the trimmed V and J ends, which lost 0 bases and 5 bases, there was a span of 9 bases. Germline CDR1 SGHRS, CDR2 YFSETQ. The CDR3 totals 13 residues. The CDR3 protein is CASSLAAADEQYF. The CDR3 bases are TGCGCCAGCAGCTTGGCTGCAGCCGACGAGCAGTACTTC. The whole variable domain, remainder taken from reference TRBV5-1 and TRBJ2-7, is KAGVTQTPRYLIKTRGQQVTLSCSPISGHRSVSWYQQTPGQGLQFLFEYFSETQRNKGNFPGRFSGRQFSNSRSEMNVSTLELGDSALYLCASSLAAADEQYFGPGTRLTVT.

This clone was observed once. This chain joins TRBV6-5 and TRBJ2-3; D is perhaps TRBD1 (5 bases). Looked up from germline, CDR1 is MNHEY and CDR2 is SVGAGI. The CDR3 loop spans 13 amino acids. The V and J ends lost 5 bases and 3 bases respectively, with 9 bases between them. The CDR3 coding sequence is TGTGCCAGCAGTATGTCAGGGACAGATACGCAGTATTTT. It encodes CASSMSGTDTQYF.

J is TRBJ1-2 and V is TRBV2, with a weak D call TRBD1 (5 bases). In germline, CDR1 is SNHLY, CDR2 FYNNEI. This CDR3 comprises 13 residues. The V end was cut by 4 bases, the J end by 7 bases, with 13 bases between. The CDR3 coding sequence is TGTGCCAGCAGTGCCGCCGGGGCGGGTGGCTACACCTTC. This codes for CASSAAGAGGYTF.

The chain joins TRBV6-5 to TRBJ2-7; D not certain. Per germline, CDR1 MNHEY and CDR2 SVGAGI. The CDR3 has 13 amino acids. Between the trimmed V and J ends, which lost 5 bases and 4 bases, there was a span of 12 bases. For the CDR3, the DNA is TGTGCCAGCAGTCCGGTTAAAGCTTACGAGCAGTACTTC. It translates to CASSPVKAYEQYF.

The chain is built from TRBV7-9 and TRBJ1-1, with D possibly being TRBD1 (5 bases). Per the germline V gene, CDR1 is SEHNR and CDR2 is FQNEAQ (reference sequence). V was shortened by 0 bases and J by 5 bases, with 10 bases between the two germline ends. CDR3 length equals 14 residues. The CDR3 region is CASSLAQGWTEAFF. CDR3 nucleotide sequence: TGTGCCAGCAGCTTAGCGCAGGGTTGGACTGAAGCTTTCTTT.

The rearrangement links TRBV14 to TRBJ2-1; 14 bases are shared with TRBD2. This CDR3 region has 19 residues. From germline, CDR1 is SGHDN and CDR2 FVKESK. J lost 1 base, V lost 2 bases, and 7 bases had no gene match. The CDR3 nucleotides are TGTGCCAGCAGCCAAAACCCCGGACTAGCGGGAGGATCCTACAATGAGCAGTTCTTC. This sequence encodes CASSQNPGLAGGSYNEQFF.

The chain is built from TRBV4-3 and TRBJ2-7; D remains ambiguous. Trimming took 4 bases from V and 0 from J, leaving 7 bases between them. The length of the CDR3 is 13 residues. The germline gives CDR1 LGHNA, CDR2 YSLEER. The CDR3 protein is CASSPSGSYEQYF. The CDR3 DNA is TGCGCCAGCAGCCCATCAGGCTCCTACGAGCAGTACTTC.

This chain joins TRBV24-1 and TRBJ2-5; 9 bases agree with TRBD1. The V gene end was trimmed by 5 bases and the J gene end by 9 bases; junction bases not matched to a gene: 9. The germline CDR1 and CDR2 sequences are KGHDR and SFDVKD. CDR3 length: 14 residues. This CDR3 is CATSAGTGRNAQYF. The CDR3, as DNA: TGTGCCACCAGTGCCGGGACAGGGAGGAACGCCCAGTACTTC.

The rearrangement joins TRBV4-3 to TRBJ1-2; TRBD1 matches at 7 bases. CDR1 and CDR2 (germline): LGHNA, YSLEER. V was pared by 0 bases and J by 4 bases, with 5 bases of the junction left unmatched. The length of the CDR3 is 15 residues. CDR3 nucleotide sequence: TGCGCCAGCAGCCAAGATAAGGCAGGGGGCTATGGCTACACCTTC. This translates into CASSQDKAGGYGYTF.

The CDR3 loop reads CASSLPGPHLEQYF. In DNA, the CDR3 is TGTGCCAGTAGCCTACCGGGACCTCATCTCGAGCAGTACTTC. The rearrangement uses TRBV19 and TRBJ2-7, with D perhaps matching TRBD1 or TRBD2 (5 bases each). Trimming left V 6 bases short and J 6 bases short, with 18 bases between. CDR1 is LNHDA and CDR2 is SQIVND in the germline V gene (reference sequence). The CDR3 is 14 residues long.

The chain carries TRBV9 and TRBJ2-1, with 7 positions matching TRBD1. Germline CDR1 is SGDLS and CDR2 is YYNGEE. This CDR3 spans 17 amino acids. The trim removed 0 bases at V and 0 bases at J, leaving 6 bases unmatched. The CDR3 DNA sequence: TGTGCCAGCAGCGTAGTGGGGACAGCGAGCTCCTACAATGAGCAGTTCTTC. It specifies CASSVVGTASSYNEQFF.

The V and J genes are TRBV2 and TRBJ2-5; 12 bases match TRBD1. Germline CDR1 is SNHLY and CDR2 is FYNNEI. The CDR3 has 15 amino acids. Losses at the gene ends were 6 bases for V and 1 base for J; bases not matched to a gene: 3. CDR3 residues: CASRGTGGSQETQYF. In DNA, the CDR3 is TGTGCCAGCAGGGGGACAGGGGGCTCCCAAGAGACCCAGTACTTC.

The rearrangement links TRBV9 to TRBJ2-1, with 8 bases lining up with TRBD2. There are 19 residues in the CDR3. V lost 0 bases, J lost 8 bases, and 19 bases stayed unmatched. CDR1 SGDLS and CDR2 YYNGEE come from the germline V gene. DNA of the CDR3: TGTGCCAGCAGCGTAGTCGATTTATATTCGGGGGGGATTTCTGATGAGCAGTTCTTC. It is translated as CASSVVDLYSGGISDEQFF.

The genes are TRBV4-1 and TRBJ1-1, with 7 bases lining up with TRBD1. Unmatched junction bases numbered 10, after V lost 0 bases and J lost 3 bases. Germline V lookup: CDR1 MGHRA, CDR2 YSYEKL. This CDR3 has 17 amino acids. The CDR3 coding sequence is TGCGCCAGCAGCCAAGAAGGGGGGACAGTCGGCGACACTGAAGCTTTCTTT. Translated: CASSQEGGTVGDTEAFF.